This T cell receptor beta chain came from a study of T cells in localized non-small cell lung cancer. Clones were sequenced by immunoSEQ multiplex PCR, and TCRdb holds only the in-frame ones, with some missing. The table has 15,000 to 18,000 clones, approximately 89% seen once. Per the germline V gene, CDR1 is SGHRS and CDR2 is YFSETQ. The CDR3 runs 12 residues. Trimming stripped 2 bases from V and 4 bases from J, with 6 bases between. This clonotype was sampled from a male donor older than 55 with stage II lung adenocarcinoma. The input for sequencing was peripheral blood mononuclear cells, taken before any cancer treatment. The gene calls are TRBV5-1 and TRBJ1-2; D remains unclear. The CDR3 sequence: CASSLGGYGYTF. The CDR3 DNA reads as TGCGCCAGCAGCTTAGGAGGCTATGGCTACACCTTC.